This TCR beta chain derives from a study of identical twins. General observations from the study: These conclusions were based on statistical analysis (cross-sectional, not following the same donors). Modelling approaches yielded underestimates of out-of-frame TCR alpha sharing between monozygotic twins.

cDNA molecules carried unique molecular identifiers, and template switching added a universal primer site. MiXCR was run by TCRdb on the 5' RACE reads, yielding one entry per CDR3 protein. The profile shows fewer than 500,000 distinct CDR3 sequences, over 11% of them singletons. The sample holds a few counts of this clonotype. Antigen: not known. This CDR3 has 13 residues. The germline V gene encodes CDR1 LGHDT and CDR2 YNNKEL (reference sequence). Trimming stripped 5 bases from V and 4 bases from J, with 11 bases between. This sample was also put to use in a study of yellow fever vaccine responses in identical twins.

The gene calls are TRBV3-1 and TRBJ1-1; D call uncertain. The sample comprised CD4+ T cells sorted from blood. This TCR was recovered from a young woman in good health. This chain's CDR3 is CASSTRSGTEAFF. The CDR3 DNA follows: TGTGCCAGCAGCACAAGGAGTGGCACTGAAGCTTTCTTT.